Listed below are T cell receptor beta chains from one sample, sequenced in a study of regulatory T cells in long-lasting Graves disease. TCRdb recomputed calls from the multiplex PCR reads with MiXCR, one row per CDR3 protein. Of about 400,000 distinct CDR3 sequences listed, 14% to 15% are singletons. The sample was also linked to a second study, of T cells in Graves' hyperthyroidism and ophthalmopathy.

Material: peripheral blood mononuclear cells (PBMCs), obtained at new diagnosis, from a patient treated with antithyroid drugs. The receptors shown here come from a woman in her 40s with Graves disease. Each CDR3 is given with its conserved first and last residue. D genes are given only for firm matches. Not all rows give a size; the values are once, few, many and, for expanded clones, a class.

length	size	D	V	J	CDR3	DNA
14	many	TRBD2	TRBV25-1	TRBJ2-1	CASGLAGIYNEQFF	TGTGCCAGCGGACTAGCGGGGATCTACAATGAGCAGTTCTTC
15	many	TRBD2	TRBV12-3/TRBV12-4	TRBJ2-1	CASSSPTSGSNEQFF	TGTGCCAGCAGCTCCCCGACTAGCGGGAGCAATGAGCAGTTCTTC
15	-	-	TRBV4-1	TRBJ2-5	CASSQEQGHGETQYF	TGCGCCAGCAGCCAAGAGCAGGGGCATGGAGAGACCCAGTACTTC
11	few	-	TRBV28	TRBJ2-5	CAIKEGETQYF	TGTGCCATCAAGGAAGGGGAGACCCAGTACTTC
14	many	TRBD1	TRBV20-1	TRBJ2-3	CSAQRQGATDTQYF	TGCAGTGCCCAAAGACAGGGGGCCACAGATACGCAGTATTTT
14	-	-	TRBV7-9	TRBJ2-7	CASSLETGTYEQYF	TGTGCCAGCAGCTTAGAGACAGGAACCTACGAGCAGTACTTC
12	-	-	TRBV6-1	TRBJ2-7	CASTTQGYEQYF	TGTGCCAGCACCACCCAGGGCTACGAGCAGTACTTC
16	-	TRBD2	TRBV3-1	TRBJ2-7	CASSPEGTSGNYEQYF	TGTGCCAGCAGCCCCGAAGGGACTAGCGGGAATTACGAGCAGTACTTC
15	-	-	TRBV18	TRBJ2-3	CASSPSEGLTDTQYF	TGTGCCAGCTCACCTTCGGAGGGCCTCACAGATACGCAGTATTTT
18	-	TRBD2	TRBV28	TRBJ2-1	CASSSPTWREGPYNEQFF	TGTGCCAGCAGTTCACCGACTTGGAGGGAGGGCCCGTACAATGAGCAGTTCTTC
15	few	TRBD1	TRBV7-2	TRBJ2-7	CASSQYGTGVNERYF	TGTGCCAGCAGCCAATACGGGACAGGGGTCAACGAGCGGTACTTC
16	few	-	TRBV12-3/TRBV12-4	TRBJ2-2	CASSPPWGVNTGELFF	TGTGCCAGCAGCCCCCCTTGGGGGGTGAACACCGGGGAGCTGTTTTTT
13	-	-	TRBV11-2	TRBJ2-5	CASSLEGEATQYF	TGTGCCAGCAGCTTAGAAGGAGAAGCGACCCAGTACTTC
13	many	-	TRBV6-1	TRBJ1-2	CASNFGQFDGYTF	TGTGCCAGTAACTTCGGACAGTTTGATGGCTACACCTTC
14	many	TRBD1	TRBV28	TRBJ1-1	CASRGGQENTEAFF	TGTGCCAGCAGGGGGGGACAGGAGAACACTGAAGCTTTCTTT
14	many	-	TRBV11-2	TRBJ2-1	CAIPRGIGYNEQFF	TGTGCCATTCCGCGGGGAATCGGCTACAATGAGCAGTTCTTC
15	-	TRBD1	TRBV7-3	TRBJ2-1	CASSPDRRTYNEQFF	TGTGCCAGCAGCCCGGACAGGCGCACCTACAATGAGCAGTTCTTC
15	many	-	TRBV28	TRBJ2-1	CASSPRESTNNEQFF	TGTGCCAGCAGTCCCAGGGAAAGTACCAACAATGAGCAGTTCTTC
14	many	-	TRBV2	TRBJ2-5	CASSNREGQETQYF	TGTGCCAGCAGCAACAGGGAGGGCCAAGAGACCCAGTACTTC
16	many	TRBD2	TRBV10-3	TRBJ2-1	CAISQELAGRYNEQFF	TGTGCCATCAGTCAGGAACTAGCGGGAAGATACAATGAGCAGTTCTTC
14	many	-	TRBV13	TRBJ2-5	CASSLGTPQETQYF	TGTGCCAGCAGCTTAGGGACTCCCCAAGAGACCCAGTACTTC
12	many	-	TRBV2	TRBJ2-3	CASSRGEDTQYF	TGTGCCAGCAGTAGAGGGGAAGATACGCAGTATTTT
16	many	TRBD2	TRBV19	TRBJ2-5	CASSPGGRAGLETQYF	TGTGCCAGTAGTCCGGGCGGGAGGGCAGGGTTAGAGACCCAGTACTTC
13	few	-	TRBV4-2	TRBJ2-7	CASSQEGPGEQYF	TGTGCCAGCAGCCAAGAGGGGCCAGGCGAGCAGTACTTC
15	many	TRBD2	TRBV2	TRBJ2-7	CANGGLAGGPGGQYF	TGTGCCAACGGGGGACTAGCGGGAGGACCCGGCGGGCAGTACTTC
16	many	TRBD2	TRBV18	TRBJ2-3	CASSPPSGRATDTQYF	TGTGCCAGCTCACCACCAAGCGGGAGGGCCACAGATACGCAGTATTTT
14	many	-	TRBV28	TRBJ1-2	CASSSGGRDYGYTF	TGTGCCAGCAGTTCCGGGGGTAGGGACTATGGCTACACCTTC
17	many	TRBD2	TRBV2	TRBJ2-7	CASSDPRAGGSTYEQYF	TGTGCCAGCAGTGATCCCAGAGCGGGAGGGTCCACCTACGAGCAGTACTTC
18	few	TRBD2	TRBV5-1	TRBJ2-3	CASSLVPLASGRPDTQYF	TGCGCCAGCAGCCTCGTGCCCTTGGCTAGCGGCCGCCCAGATACGCAGTATTTT
15	-	TRBD1	TRBV9	TRBJ2-2	CASSVWDRGAGELFF	TGTGCCAGCAGCGTATGGGACAGGGGGGCCGGGGAGCTGTTTTTT
18	many	-	TRBV12-3/TRBV12-4	TRBJ2-2	CASSKDSFPFANTGELFF	TGTGCCAGCAGTAAAGACTCGTTCCCGTTCGCGAACACCGGGGAGCTGTTTTTT
14	-	TRBD1	TRBV20-1	TRBJ1-1	CSARRTGRHAEAFF	TGCAGTGCTAGGAGGACAGGGCGGCACGCTGAAGCTTTCTTT
18	few	-	TRBV3-1	TRBJ2-7	CASSQEEGFGDPRYEQYF	TGTGCCAGCAGCCAAGAGGAGGGATTCGGGGACCCCCGGTACGAGCAGTACTTC
17	-	-	TRBV4-3	TRBJ1-4	CASSQEFWTATNEKLFF	TGCGCCAGCAGCCAAGAATTTTGGACAGCAACTAATGAAAAACTGTTTTTT
14	many	TRBD1	TRBV28	TRBJ1-6	CASSEGQGNSPLHF	TGTGCCAGCAGCGAGGGACAGGGAAATTCACCCCTCCACTTT
16	many	-	TRBV14	TRBJ2-7	CASSQGRLANYYEQYF	TGTGCCAGCAGCCAAGGTCGCCTAGCGAATTACTACGAGCAGTACTTC
14	once	TRBD2	TRBV12-5	TRBJ2-5	CASEPGGKGETQYF	TGTGCTAGTGAACCGGGGGGGAAAGGAGAGACCCAGTACTTC
16	-	-	TRBV20-1	TRBJ1-2	CSASQVVGGWYYGYTF	TGCAGTGCTAGTCAAGTTGTAGGGGGGTGGTACTATGGCTACACCTTC
15	few	TRBD1	TRBV7-2	TRBJ2-7	CASSLDRGTSYEQYF	TGTGCCAGCAGCTTGGACAGGGGGACCTCCTACGAGCAGTACTTC
14	many	-	TRBV3-1	TRBJ2-7	CASSQGAGTNEQYF	TGTGCCAGCAGCCAAGGGGCGGGTACCAACGAGCAGTACTTC
15	-	-	TRBV4-1	TRBJ1-5	CASSQEAGSTGPQHF	TGCGCCAGCAGCCAAGAGGCGGGGTCTACGGGGCCCCAGCATTTT
14	many	TRBD1	TRBV7-9	TRBJ2-1	CASSFRTGNNEQFF	TGTGCCAGCAGCTTTAGGACAGGGAACAATGAGCAGTTCTTC
18	many	TRBD1	TRBV28	TRBJ2-1	CASSLFGPGTGLDNEQFF	TGTGCCAGCAGTTTGTTCGGGCCTGGGACAGGGCTAGACAATGAGCAGTTCTTC
14	-	-	TRBV11-2	TRBJ2-5	CASSSTGFRKTQYF	TGTGCCAGCAGCTCGACCGGCTTTAGAAAGACCCAGTACTTC
16	-	-	TRBV9	TRBJ2-1	CASSVGGSSQLDEQFF	TGTGCCAGCAGCGTAGGCGGGTCTTCTCAACTCGATGAGCAGTTCTTC
14	many	-	TRBV12-3/TRBV12-4	TRBJ2-7	CASRRTLNSYEQYF	TGTGCCAGCAGACGGACTCTGAACTCCTACGAGCAGTACTTC
15	-	TRBD2	TRBV6-6	TRBJ2-1	CASSYSIDLAGEQFF	TGTGCCAGCAGTTACTCGATAGACCTAGCGGGCGAGCAGTTCTTC
16	few	TRBD1	TRBV6-1	TRBJ2-2	CASSTHRGQYTGELFF	TGTGCCAGCAGTACCCACAGGGGGCAATACACCGGGGAGCTGTTTTTT
16	-	-	TRBV6-2/TRBV6-3	TRBJ2-3	CASGYLVLVPTDTQYF	TGTGCCAGCGGTTACCTCGTTTTGGTCCCCACAGATACGCAGTATTTT
15	many	-	TRBV5-1	TRBJ2-6	CASSLLTAGANVLTF	TGTGCCAGCAGTCTCCTGACAGCTGGGGCCAACGTCCTGACTTTC
16	-	-	TRBV10-2	TRBJ1-2	CASSESRGYSHYGYTF	TGCGCCAGCAGTGAGTCTCGGGGTTATTCACACTATGGCTACACCTTC
15	many	TRBD2	TRBV11-3	TRBJ2-1	CASSAGLAVNNEQFF	TGTGCCAGCAGCGCCGGACTAGCGGTGAACAATGAGCAGTTCTTC
13	-	-	TRBV4-3	TRBJ2-7	CASSQLINYEQYF	TGCGCCAGCAGCCAACTGATAAACTACGAGCAGTACTTC
16	-	TRBD2	TRBV7-6	TRBJ2-5	CASSSHLAGTMETQYF	TGTGCCAGCAGCTCACACCTAGCGGGGACCATGGAGACCCAGTACTTC